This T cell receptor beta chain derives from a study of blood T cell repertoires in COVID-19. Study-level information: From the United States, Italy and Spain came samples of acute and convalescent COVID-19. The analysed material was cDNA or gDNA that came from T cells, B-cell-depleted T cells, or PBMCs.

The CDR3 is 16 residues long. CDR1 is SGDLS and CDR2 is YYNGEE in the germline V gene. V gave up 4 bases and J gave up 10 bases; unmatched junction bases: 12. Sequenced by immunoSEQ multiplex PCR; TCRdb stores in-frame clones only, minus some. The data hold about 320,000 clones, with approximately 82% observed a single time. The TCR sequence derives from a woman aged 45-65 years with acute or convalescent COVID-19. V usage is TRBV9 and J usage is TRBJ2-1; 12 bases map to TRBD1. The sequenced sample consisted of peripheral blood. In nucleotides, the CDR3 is TGTGCCAGCAGCCCAGGACCGGGACAGGGGGCAGGGGAGCAGTTCTTC. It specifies CASSPGPGQGAGEQFF.